This T cell receptor beta chain was identified in a study of blood T cell repertoires in COVID-19. Across the whole study: T cells, B-cell-depleted T cells, or PBMCs provided the cDNA or gDNA that served as material.

Generated by immunoSEQ multiplex PCR, the TCRdb table keeps only in-frame clones and is missing some. The repertoire holds roughly 250,000 clones, roughly 80% seen once, with 5% to 7% in the top ten. The germline V gene has CDR1 GTSNPN and CDR2 SVGIG (reference sequence). V was trimmed by 1 base and J by 5 bases, leaving 8 bases between them. The CDR3 consists of 12 residues. This TCR was recovered from a woman aged 55 to 70 with active or convalescent COVID-19. The rearrangement uses TRBV30 and TRBJ1-1, with D hard to call. Sequencing was performed on peripheral blood. The CDR3 DNA sequence: TGTGCCTGGAGTGCCGGAGGTACTGAAGCTTTCTTT. It is translated as CAWSAGGTEAFF.